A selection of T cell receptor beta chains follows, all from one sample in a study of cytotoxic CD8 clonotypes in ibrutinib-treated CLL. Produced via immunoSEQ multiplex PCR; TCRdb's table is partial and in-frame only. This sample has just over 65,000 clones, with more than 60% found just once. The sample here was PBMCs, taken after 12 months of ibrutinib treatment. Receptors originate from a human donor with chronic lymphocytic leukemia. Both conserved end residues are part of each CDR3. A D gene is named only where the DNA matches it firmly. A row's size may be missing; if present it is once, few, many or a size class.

CDR3: CASSRDRGRTEAFF
DNA: TGTGCCAGCAGCAGAGACAGGGGGCGGACTGAAGCTTTCTTT
size: NA
D: TRBD1
length: 14
J: TRBJ1-1
V: TRBV6-5

CDR3: CASSVVGDGSYTF
DNA: TGTGCCAGCAGCGTAGTGGGGGACGGGAGCTACACCTTC
size: once
D: NA
length: 13
J: TRBJ1-2
V: TRBV9

CDR3: CASSPWVADYGYTF
DNA: TGTGCCAGCAGCCCGTGGGTCGCGGACTATGGCTACACCTTC
size: many
D: NA
length: 14
J: TRBJ1-2
V: TRBV7-2

CDR3: CASNSPRGTGELFF
DNA: TGCGCCAGCAACAGCCCCAGGGGGACCGGGGAGCTGTTTTTT
size: NA
D: TRBD1
length: 14
J: TRBJ2-2
V: TRBV5-1

CDR3: CASSLWGVATNEKLFF
DNA: TGTGCCAGCAGCTTGTGGGGGGTCGCAACTAATGAAAAACTGTTTTTT
size: NA
D: NA
length: 16
J: TRBJ1-4
V: TRBV5-6

CDR3: CASSQGITDRGSTEAFF
DNA: TGCGCCAGCAGCCAAGGGATTACGGACAGGGGTTCGACTGAAGCTTTCTTT
size: NA
D: TRBD1
length: 17
J: TRBJ1-1
V: TRBV4-1

CDR3: CASMRYMNTEAFF
DNA: TGTGCCAGTATGCGGTACATGAACACTGAAGCTTTCTTT
size: NA
D: NA
length: 13
J: TRBJ1-1
V: TRBV19

CDR3: CASSLGLSGGTEAFF
DNA: TGTGCCAGCAGCTTAGGCCTAAGTGGGGGCACTGAAGCTTTCTTT
size: NA
D: NA
length: 15
J: TRBJ1-1
V: TRBV13

CDR3: CASNEDRPGQGYTGELFF
DNA: TGTGCCAGCAACGAGGATAGGCCGGGACAGGGCTACACCGGGGAGCTGTTTTTT
size: NA
D: TRBD1
length: 18
J: TRBJ2-2
V: TRBV2

CDR3: CASITYSQGQETQYF
DNA: TGTGCCAGCATCACCTATAGTCAGGGACAAGAGACCCAGTACTTC
size: NA
D: NA
length: 15
J: TRBJ2-5
V: TRBV6-5

CDR3: CASSPAGGQIYGYTF
DNA: TGTGCCAGCAGCCCCGCCGGGGGGCAAATCTATGGCTACACCTTC
size: medium-sized
D: NA
length: 15
J: TRBJ1-2
V: TRBV7-2

CDR3: CAWSISVASEQYF
DNA: TGTGCCTGGAGTATTTCGGTCGCTTCCGAGCAGTACTTC
size: NA
D: NA
length: 13
J: TRBJ2-7
V: TRBV30

CDR3: CASSPTGRAEAFF
DNA: TGTGCCAGCAGCCCGACAGGGCGCGCTGAAGCTTTCTTT
size: NA
D: TRBD1
length: 13
J: TRBJ1-1
V: TRBV5-6

CDR3: CSVVSGRTYEQYF
DNA: TGCAGCGTTGTCTCTGGGAGGACTTACGAGCAGTACTTC
size: once
D: NA
length: 13
J: TRBJ2-7
V: TRBV29-1

CDR3: CASSSTNTGELFF
DNA: TGTGCCAGCAGCTCTACGAACACCGGGGAGCTGTTTTTT
size: few
D: NA
length: 13
J: TRBJ2-2
V: TRBV11-3

CDR3: CASSLWDGGENEQFF
DNA: TGTGCCAGCAGCTTATGGGACGGGGGGGAAAATGAGCAGTTCTTC
size: NA
D: TRBD2
length: 15
J: TRBJ2-1
V: TRBV7-7

CDR3: CAISESSFTGTGLGYGYTF
DNA: TGTGCCATCAGTGAGTCCAGCTTTACGGGGACAGGGCTTGGCTATGGCTACACCTTC
size: NA
D: TRBD1
length: 19
J: TRBJ1-2
V: TRBV10-3

CDR3: CASSSWGRRGTEAFF
DNA: TGTGCCAGCAGCTCATGGGGTCGGAGAGGCACTGAAGCTTTCTTT
size: NA
D: NA
length: 15
J: TRBJ1-1
V: TRBV5-5

CDR3: CASSLEGRQNTEAFF
DNA: TGCGCCAGCAGCTTGGAGGGCAGGCAAAACACTGAAGCTTTCTTT
size: NA
D: NA
length: 15
J: TRBJ1-1
V: TRBV5-1

CDR3: CASRTGPSSETQYF
DNA: TGTGCCAGTCGGACAGGCCCGTCGTCGGAGACCCAGTACTTC
size: NA
D: TRBD1
length: 14
J: TRBJ2-5
V: TRBV2

CDR3: CASSLGQEETQYF
DNA: TGTGCCAGCAGCTTAGGGCAGGAAGAGACCCAGTACTTC
size: NA
D: NA
length: 13
J: TRBJ2-5
V: TRBV11-2

CDR3: CSVDEQGGNYGYTF
DNA: TGCAGCGTTGACGAGCAGGGCGGGAACTATGGCTACACCTTC
size: NA
D: NA
length: 14
J: TRBJ1-2
V: TRBV29-1

CDR3: CASSLVNGNGYNEQFF
DNA: TGCGCCAGCAGCTTGGTAAACGGGAACGGGTACAATGAGCAGTTCTTC
size: NA
D: NA
length: 16
J: TRBJ2-1
V: TRBV5-1

CDR3: CAWREVEQFF
DNA: TGTGCCTGGAGAGAGGTTGAGCAGTTCTTC
size: NA
D: NA
length: 10
J: TRBJ2-1
V: TRBV30

CDR3: CASSFSGTEQYF
DNA: TGTGCCAGCAGCTTCTCCGGGACGGAGCAGTACTTC
size: many
D: NA
length: 12
J: TRBJ2-7
V: TRBV7-9

CDR3: CSVEGGTGKKLFF
DNA: TGCAGCGTTGAGGGCGGGACAGGGAAGAAACTGTTTTTT
size: NA
D: TRBD1
length: 13
J: TRBJ1-4
V: TRBV29-1

CDR3: CASSPWAGAKNIQYF
DNA: TGTGCCAGCAGCCCATGGGCGGGTGCCAAAAACATTCAGTACTTC
size: NA
D: NA
length: 15
J: TRBJ2-4
V: TRBV7-9

CDR3: CASSSGTSGSYEQYF
DNA: TGTGCCAGCAGTTCAGGGACTAGCGGTTCCTACGAGCAGTACTTC
size: NA
D: TRBD2
length: 15
J: TRBJ2-7
V: TRBV6-5

CDR3: CASSPGTGILYGYTF
DNA: TGTGCCAGCAGTCCAGGGACAGGGATCTTGTATGGCTACACCTTC
size: NA
D: TRBD1
length: 15
J: TRBJ1-2
V: TRBV28

CDR3: CASSTGVTNEKLFF
DNA: TGTGCCAGTAGTACAGGGGTAACTAATGAAAAACTGTTTTTT
size: NA
D: NA
length: 14
J: TRBJ1-4
V: TRBV19

CDR3: CASSAGQASSYEQYF
DNA: TGTGCCAGCAGTGCGGGACAGGCGAGCTCCTACGAGCAGTACTTC
size: NA
D: TRBD1
length: 15
J: TRBJ2-7
V: TRBV6-1

CDR3: CASYRGRNSPLHF
DNA: TGTGCCAGCTACAGGGGACGGAATTCACCCCTCCACTTT
size: NA
D: TRBD1
length: 13
J: TRBJ1-6
V: TRBV6-5

CDR3: CASRDGTSRVEQFF
DNA: TGTGCCAGTAGAGACGGGACTAGCCGGGTTGAGCAGTTCTTC
size: NA
D: TRBD2
length: 14
J: TRBJ2-1
V: TRBV19

CDR3: CATGTGTTYEQYF
DNA: TGTGCCACCGGGACAGGGACAACCTACGAGCAGTACTTC
size: NA
D: TRBD1
length: 13
J: TRBJ2-7
V: TRBV6-1

CDR3: CASSYSGTGVAKNIQYF
DNA: TGCGCCAGCAGCTATTCCGGGACAGGGGTAGCCAAAAACATTCAGTACTTC
size: once
D: TRBD1
length: 17
J: TRBJ2-4
V: TRBV5-1

CDR3: CASSADRDNQPQHF
DNA: TGTGCCAGCAGTGCAGACAGGGACAATCAGCCCCAGCATTTT
size: NA
D: TRBD1
length: 14
J: TRBJ1-5
V: TRBV27

CDR3: CSVAVNYGYTF
DNA: TGCAGCGTTGCCGTAAACTATGGCTACACCTTC
size: NA
D: NA
length: 11
J: TRBJ1-2
V: TRBV29-1

CDR3: CASSQGDKITDTQYF
DNA: TGCGCCAGCAGCCAAGGGGACAAAATCACAGATACGCAGTATTTT
size: NA
D: NA
length: 15
J: TRBJ2-3
V: TRBV4-3

CDR3: CASSLRQGGSSSTDTQYF
DNA: TGTGCCAGCAGCTTGCGACAGGGTGGGTCTTCTAGCACAGATACGCAGTATTTT
size: NA
D: TRBD1
length: 18
J: TRBJ2-3
V: TRBV5-6

CDR3: CASSVAGGGVEQYF
DNA: TGTGCCAGCAGCGTAGCAGGGGGAGGGGTCGAGCAGTACTTC
size: few
D: NA
length: 14
J: TRBJ2-7
V: TRBV9

CDR3: CASRLGGGRTTDTQYF
DNA: TGTGCCAGCCGCCTGGGGGGCGGGAGGACCACAGATACGCAGTATTTT
size: NA
D: TRBD2
length: 16
J: TRBJ2-3
V: TRBV7-6

CDR3: CASSLDRALGYEAFF
DNA: TGTGCCAGCTCACTAGACAGGGCCCTTGGTTATGAAGCTTTCTTT
size: NA
D: TRBD1
length: 15
J: TRBJ1-1
V: TRBV11-2

CDR3: CASSSQTRTHTDTQYF
DNA: TGTGCCAGCAGTTCACAGACACGAACCCACACAGATACGCAGTATTTT
size: NA
D: NA
length: 16
J: TRBJ2-3
V: TRBV27

CDR3: CASSPKQGAGEKLFF
DNA: TGTGCCAGCAGCCCGAAGCAGGGGGCTGGCGAAAAACTGTTTTTT
size: few
D: TRBD1
length: 15
J: TRBJ1-4
V: TRBV14

CDR3: CASSGGSLNTEAFF
DNA: TGCGCCAGCAGCGGCGGGAGCTTGAACACTGAAGCTTTCTTT
size: NA
D: NA
length: 14
J: TRBJ1-1
V: TRBV5-1

CDR3: CASSWTGDTEAFF
DNA: TGTGCCAGCAGCTGGACAGGGGACACTGAAGCTTTCTTT
size: few
D: TRBD1
length: 13
J: TRBJ1-1
V: TRBV7-2

CDR3: CASSSVNTEAFF
DNA: TGTGCCAGCAGTTCTGTGAACACTGAAGCTTTCTTT
size: NA
D: NA
length: 12
J: TRBJ1-1
V: TRBV28

CDR3: CASSFPGFGYTF
DNA: TGTGCCAGCAGTTTTCCAGGATTTGGCTACACCTTC
size: NA
D: NA
length: 12
J: TRBJ1-2
V: TRBV27

CDR3: CASSGTGVSGYTF
DNA: TGTGCCAGCAGTGGGACAGGGGTGAGCGGCTACACCTTC
size: NA
D: TRBD1
length: 13
J: TRBJ1-2
V: TRBV6-5

CDR3: CASSPRQGVNTGELFF
DNA: TGTGCCAGCAGCCCCCGACAGGGGGTGAACACCGGGGAGCTGTTTTTT
size: NA
D: TRBD1
length: 16
J: TRBJ2-2
V: TRBV9

CDR3: CASSESLGQGANTGELFF
DNA: TGTGCCAGCAGTGAATCGTTGGGGCAGGGGGCTAACACCGGGGAGCTGTTTTTT
size: once
D: TRBD1
length: 18
J: TRBJ2-2
V: TRBV6-1

CDR3: CASSVTSARGGTEAFF
DNA: TGTGCCAGCAGCGTAACCTCCGCAAGGGGGGGGACTGAAGCTTTCTTT
size: NA
D: NA
length: 16
J: TRBJ1-1
V: TRBV9

CDR3: CASNPSGGWNNEQFF
DNA: TGTGCCAGCAATCCAAGCGGGGGGTGGAACAATGAGCAGTTCTTC
size: NA
D: TRBD2
length: 15
J: TRBJ2-1
V: TRBV9

CDR3: CSAGQGNQPQHF
DNA: TGCAGCGCCGGACAGGGAAATCAGCCCCAGCATTTT
size: once
D: TRBD1
length: 12
J: TRBJ1-5
V: TRBV29-1

CDR3: CASSFPGGPLQETQYF
DNA: TGTGCCAGCAGCTTCCCTGGGGGGCCACTCCAAGAGACCCAGTACTTC
size: NA
D: NA
length: 16
J: TRBJ2-5
V: TRBV5-5

CDR3: CASWGAAPGANVLTF
DNA: TGCGCCAGCTGGGGGGCGGCCCCTGGGGCCAACGTCCTGACTTTC
size: NA
D: NA
length: 15
J: TRBJ2-6
V: TRBV5-1

CDR3: CASSLGRGKYSNQPQHF
DNA: TGTGCCAGCAGCTTGGGGAGGGGGAAATATAGCAATCAGCCCCAGCATTTT
size: medium-sized
D: NA
length: 17
J: TRBJ1-5
V: TRBV7-7

CDR3: CASSQTSSQGAGEKLFF
DNA: TGCGCCAGCAGCCAGACCTCCTCCCAGGGGGCGGGGGAAAAACTGTTTTTT
size: once
D: TRBD1
length: 17
J: TRBJ1-4
V: TRBV4-1

CDR3: CASSPSTRTGEQYF
DNA: TGTGCCAGCTCACCAAGTACCAGAACTGGCGAGCAGTACTTC
size: NA
D: NA
length: 14
J: TRBJ2-7
V: TRBV18